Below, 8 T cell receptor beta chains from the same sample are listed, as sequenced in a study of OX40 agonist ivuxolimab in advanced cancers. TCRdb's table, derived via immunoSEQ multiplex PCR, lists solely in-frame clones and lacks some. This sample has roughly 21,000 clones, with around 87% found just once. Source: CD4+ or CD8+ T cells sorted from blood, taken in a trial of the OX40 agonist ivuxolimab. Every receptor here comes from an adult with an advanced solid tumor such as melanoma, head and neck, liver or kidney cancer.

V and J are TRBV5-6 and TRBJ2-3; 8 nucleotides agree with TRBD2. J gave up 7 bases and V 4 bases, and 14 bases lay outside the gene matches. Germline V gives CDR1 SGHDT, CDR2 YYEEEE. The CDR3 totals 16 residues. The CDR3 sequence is CASSPMDGRGINTQYF. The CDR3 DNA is TGTGCCAGCAGCCCGATGGACGGGAGGGGAATTAATACGCAGTATTTT.

The CDR3 sequence: CASSLAGRAMGYTF. The CDR3 nucleotides read TGTGCCAGCAGCTTAGCTGGCAGGGCGATGGGCTACACCTTC. The gene calls are TRBV7-2 and TRBJ1-2, with D possibly matching TRBD1 (5 bases). Germline V gives CDR1 SGHTA, CDR2 FQGNSA. This CDR3 has 14 amino acids. The germline V and J ends were trimmed by 0 bases and 8 bases, with 13 bases remaining between them.

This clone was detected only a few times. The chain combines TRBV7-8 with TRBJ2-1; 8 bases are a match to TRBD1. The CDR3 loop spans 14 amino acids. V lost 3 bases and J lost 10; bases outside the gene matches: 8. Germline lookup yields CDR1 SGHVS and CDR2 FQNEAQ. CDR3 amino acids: CASSFRQGQGEQFF. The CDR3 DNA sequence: TGTGCCAGCAGCTTTCGACAGGGGCAGGGGGAGCAGTTCTTC. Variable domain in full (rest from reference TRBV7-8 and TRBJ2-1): GAGVSQSPRYKVAKRGQDVALRCDPISGHVSLFWYQQALGQGPEFLTYFQNEAQLDKSGLPSDRFFAERPEGSVSTLKIQRTQQEDSAVYLCASSFRQGQGEQFFGPGTRLTVL.

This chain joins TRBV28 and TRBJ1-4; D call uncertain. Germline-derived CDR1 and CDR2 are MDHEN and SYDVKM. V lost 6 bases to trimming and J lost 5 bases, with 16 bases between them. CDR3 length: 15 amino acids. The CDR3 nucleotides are TGTGCCAGCAGCCCCATCCTGCGGCGGAATGAAAAACTGTTTTTT. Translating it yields CASSPILRRNEKLFF.

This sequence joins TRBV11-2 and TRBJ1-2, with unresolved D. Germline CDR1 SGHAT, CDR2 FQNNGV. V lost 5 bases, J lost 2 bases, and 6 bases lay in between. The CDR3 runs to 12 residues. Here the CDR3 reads CASSQGNYGYTF. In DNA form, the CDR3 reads TGTGCCAGCAGCCAAGGGAACTATGGCTACACCTTC.

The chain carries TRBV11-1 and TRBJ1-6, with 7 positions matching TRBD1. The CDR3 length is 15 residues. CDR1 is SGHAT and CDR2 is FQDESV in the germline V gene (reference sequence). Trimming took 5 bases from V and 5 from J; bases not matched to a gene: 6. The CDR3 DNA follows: TGTGCCAGCAGCATCGTAGGGACAGATAATTCACCCCTCCACTTT. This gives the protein CASSIVGTDNSPLHF.

CDR3 sequence (DNA): TGTGCCAGCAGTTACTCGAGGGGGGGGGCGCGGACTGAAGCTTTCTTT. Its protein product is CASSYSRGGARTEAFF. The J gene is TRBJ1-1, the V gene TRBV6-5; D is perhaps TRBD1 (6 bases). This CDR3 comprises 16 residues. The ends were cut back, 0 bases at V and 5 bases at J, with 16 bases in the middle. Germline V gene sequence: CDR1 MNHEY, CDR2 SVGAGI.

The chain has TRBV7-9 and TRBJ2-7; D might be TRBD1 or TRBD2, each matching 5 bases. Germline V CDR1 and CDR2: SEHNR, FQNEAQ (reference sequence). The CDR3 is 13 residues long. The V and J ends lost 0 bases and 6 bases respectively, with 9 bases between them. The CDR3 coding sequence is TGTGCCAGCAGCTTAGCAAGAGGGACCGAGCAGTACTTC. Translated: CASSLARGTEQYF.